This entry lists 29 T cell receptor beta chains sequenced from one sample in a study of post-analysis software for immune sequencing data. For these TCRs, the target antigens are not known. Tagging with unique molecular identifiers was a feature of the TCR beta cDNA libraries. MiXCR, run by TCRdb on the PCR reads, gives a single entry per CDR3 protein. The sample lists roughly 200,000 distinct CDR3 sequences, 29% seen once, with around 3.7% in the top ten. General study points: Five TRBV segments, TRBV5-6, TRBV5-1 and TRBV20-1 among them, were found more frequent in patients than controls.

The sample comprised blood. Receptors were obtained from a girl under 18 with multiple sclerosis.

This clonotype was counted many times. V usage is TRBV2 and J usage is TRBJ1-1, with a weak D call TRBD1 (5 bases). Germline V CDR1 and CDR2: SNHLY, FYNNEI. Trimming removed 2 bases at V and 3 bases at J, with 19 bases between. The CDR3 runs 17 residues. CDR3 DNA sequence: TGTGCCAGCAGTGAATCAGTACACCGGGACCCCCACACTGAAGCTTTCTTT. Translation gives CASSESVHRDPHTEAFF. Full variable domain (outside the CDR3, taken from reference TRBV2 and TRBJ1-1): EPEVTQTPSHQVTQMGQEVILRCVPISNHLYFYWYRQILGQKVEFLVSFYNNEISEKSEIFDDQFSVERPDGSNFTLKIRSTKLEDSAMYFCASSESVHRDPHTEAFFGQGTRLTVV.

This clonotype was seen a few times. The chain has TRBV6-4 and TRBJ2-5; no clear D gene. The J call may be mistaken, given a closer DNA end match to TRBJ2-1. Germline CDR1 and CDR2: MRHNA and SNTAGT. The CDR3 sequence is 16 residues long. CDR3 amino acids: CASSVGISLGQETQFF. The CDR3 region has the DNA TGTGCCAGCAGTGTGGGGATTTCCCTGGGCCAAGAGACCCAGTTCTTC.

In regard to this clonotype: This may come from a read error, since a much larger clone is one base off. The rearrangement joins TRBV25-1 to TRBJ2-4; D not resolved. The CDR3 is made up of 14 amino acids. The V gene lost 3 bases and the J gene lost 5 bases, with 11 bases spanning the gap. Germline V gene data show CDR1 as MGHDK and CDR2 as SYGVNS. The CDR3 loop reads CASSDPDHENIQYF. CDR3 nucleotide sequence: TGTGCCAGCAGTGACCCTGACCATGAAAACATTCAGTACTTC.

CDR3 protein: CASSFLAGGQFEQFF. DNA for the CDR3: TGTGCCAGCAGCTTCTTAGCGGGGGGCCAGTTCGAGCAGTTCTTC. The V call is TRBV11-2, the J call TRBJ2-1; 10 bases fit TRBD2. Germline assignment: CDR1 SGHAT and CDR2 FQNNGV. The CDR3 is made up of 15 amino acids. The junction had 9 bases not matched to a gene; V was cut back by 3 bases and J by 10 bases.

The DNA for the CDR3 is TGTGCCAGCAGCCAAGACAACGGTCCCTATAATTCACCCCTCCACTTT. Its translation is CASSQDNGPYNSPLHF. The V gene is TRBV3-1, the J gene TRBJ1-6; no clear D gene. Deletions cut 0 bases from V and 2 bases from J, with 8 bases between. Germline V gene data show CDR1 as LGHDT and CDR2 as YNNKEL (reference sequence). The CDR3 runs to 16 residues.

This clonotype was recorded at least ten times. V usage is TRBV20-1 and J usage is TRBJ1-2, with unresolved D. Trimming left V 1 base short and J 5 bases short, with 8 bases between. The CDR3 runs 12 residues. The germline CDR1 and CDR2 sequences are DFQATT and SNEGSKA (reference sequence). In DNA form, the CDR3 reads TGCAGTGCTAGAGGCGGGGAGTATGGCTACACCTTC. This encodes CSARGGEYGYTF.

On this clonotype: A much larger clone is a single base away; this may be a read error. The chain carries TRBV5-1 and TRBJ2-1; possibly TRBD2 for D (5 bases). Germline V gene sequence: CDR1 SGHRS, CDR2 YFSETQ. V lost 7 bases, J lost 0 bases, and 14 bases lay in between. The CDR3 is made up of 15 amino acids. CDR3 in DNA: TGCGCCAGCGGCCCTGCGGGTAGCTCCTACAATGAGCAGTTCTTC. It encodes CASGPAGSSYNEQFF.

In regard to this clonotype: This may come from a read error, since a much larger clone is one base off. For the CDR3, the DNA is TGTACCATCAGGTCTGAGGGGCTCTATGGCTACACCTTC. It encodes CTIRSEGLYGYTF. The rearrangement joins TRBV10-3 to TRBJ1-2; maybe TRBD1 (5 bases). CDR3 length equals 13 residues. From germline, CDR1 is ENHRY and CDR2 SYGVKD.

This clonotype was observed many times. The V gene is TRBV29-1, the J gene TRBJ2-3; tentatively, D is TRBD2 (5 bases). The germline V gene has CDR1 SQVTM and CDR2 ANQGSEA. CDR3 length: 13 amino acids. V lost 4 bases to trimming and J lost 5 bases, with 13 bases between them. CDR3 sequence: CSVAINGKDTQYF. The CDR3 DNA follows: TGCAGCGTTGCCATTAACGGGAAAGATACGCAGTATTTT.

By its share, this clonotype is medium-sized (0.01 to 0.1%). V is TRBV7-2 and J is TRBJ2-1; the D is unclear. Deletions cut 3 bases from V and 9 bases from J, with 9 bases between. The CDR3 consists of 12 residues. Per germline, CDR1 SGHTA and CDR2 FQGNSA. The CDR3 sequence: CASSFLKSEQFF. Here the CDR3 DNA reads TGTGCCAGCAGCTTCCTTAAGAGTGAGCAGTTCTTC.

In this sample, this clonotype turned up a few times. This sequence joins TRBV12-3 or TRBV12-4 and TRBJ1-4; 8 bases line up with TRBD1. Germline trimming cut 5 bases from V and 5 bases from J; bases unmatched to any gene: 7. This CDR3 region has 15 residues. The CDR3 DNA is TGTGCCAGCAGTCTAGGACAGGGAGGGAATGAAAAACTGTTTTTT. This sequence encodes CASSLGQGGNEKLFF.

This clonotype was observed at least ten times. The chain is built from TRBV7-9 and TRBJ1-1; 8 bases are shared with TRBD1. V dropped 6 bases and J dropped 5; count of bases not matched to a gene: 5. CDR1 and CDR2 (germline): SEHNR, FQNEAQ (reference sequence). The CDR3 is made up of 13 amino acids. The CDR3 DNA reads TGTGCCAGCAGACCACGACAGGGGACTGAAGCTTTCTTT. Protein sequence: CASRPRQGTEAFF.

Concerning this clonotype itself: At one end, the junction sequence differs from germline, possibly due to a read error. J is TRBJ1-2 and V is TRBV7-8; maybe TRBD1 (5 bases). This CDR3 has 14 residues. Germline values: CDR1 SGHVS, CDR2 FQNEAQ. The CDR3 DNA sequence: TGTGCCAGCAGCTTATCGGGGGACCCTGGTGGCCACACCTTC. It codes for CASSLSGDPGGHTF.

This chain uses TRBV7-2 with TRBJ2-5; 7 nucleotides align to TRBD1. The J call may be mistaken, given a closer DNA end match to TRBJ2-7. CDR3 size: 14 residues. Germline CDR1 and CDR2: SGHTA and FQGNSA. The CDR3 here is CASSLGQGGYEQYF. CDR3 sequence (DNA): TGTGCCAGCAGCTTAGGACAGGGTGGCTACGAGCAGTACTTC.

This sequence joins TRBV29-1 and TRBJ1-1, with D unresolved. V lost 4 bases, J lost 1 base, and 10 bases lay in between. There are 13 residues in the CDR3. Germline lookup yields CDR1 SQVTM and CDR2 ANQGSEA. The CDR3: CSVGVMKNTEAFF. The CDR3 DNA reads TGCAGCGTTGGAGTGATGAAGAACACTGAAGCTTTCTTT.

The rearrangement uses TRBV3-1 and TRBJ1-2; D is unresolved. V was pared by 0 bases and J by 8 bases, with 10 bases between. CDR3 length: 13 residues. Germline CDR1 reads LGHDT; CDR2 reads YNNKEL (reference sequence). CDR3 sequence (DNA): TGTGCCAGCAGCCAAGACATCAGTGGAGGCTACACCTTC. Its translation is CASSQDISGGYTF. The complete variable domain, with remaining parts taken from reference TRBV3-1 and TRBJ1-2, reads DTAVSQTPKYLVTQMGNDKSIKCEQNLGHDTMYWYKQDSKKFLKIMFSYNNKELIINETVPNRFSPKSPDKAHLNLHINSLELGDSAVYFCASSQDISGGYTFGSGTRLTVV.

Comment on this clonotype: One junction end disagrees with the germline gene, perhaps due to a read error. The CDR3 DNA reads TGCGCCAGCAGCTCAGGGACTAGCGGGGGCCAAGGATACAATAAGCAGTTCTTC. This sequence encodes CASSSGTSGGQGYNKQFF. This rearrangement joins TRBV5-1 to TRBJ2-1; TRBD2 aligns across 14 bases. From germline, CDR1 is SGHRS and CDR2 YFSETQ. CDR3 length: 18 amino acids.

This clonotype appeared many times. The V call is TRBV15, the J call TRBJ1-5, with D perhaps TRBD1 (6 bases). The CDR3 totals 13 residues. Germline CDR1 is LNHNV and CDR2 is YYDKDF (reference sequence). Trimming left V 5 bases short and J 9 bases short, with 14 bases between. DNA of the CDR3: TGTGCCACCAGCGGAGGGGGAGGGAGGCCCCAGCATTTT. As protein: CATSGGGGRPQHF.

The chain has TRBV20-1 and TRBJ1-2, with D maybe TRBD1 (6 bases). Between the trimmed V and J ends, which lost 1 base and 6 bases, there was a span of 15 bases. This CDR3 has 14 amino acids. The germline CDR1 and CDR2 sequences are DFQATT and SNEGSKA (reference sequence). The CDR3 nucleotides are TGCAGTGCTAGAGCTTCCGGGACAAGGGATGGCTACACCTTC. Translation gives CSARASGTRDGYTF.

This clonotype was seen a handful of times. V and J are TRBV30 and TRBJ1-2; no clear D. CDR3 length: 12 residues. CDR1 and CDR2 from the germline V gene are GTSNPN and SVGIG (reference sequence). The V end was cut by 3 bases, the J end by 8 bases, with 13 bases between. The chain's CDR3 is CAWRETTYGYTF. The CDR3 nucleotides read TGTGCCTGGAGGGAGACTACCTACGGCTACACCTTC.

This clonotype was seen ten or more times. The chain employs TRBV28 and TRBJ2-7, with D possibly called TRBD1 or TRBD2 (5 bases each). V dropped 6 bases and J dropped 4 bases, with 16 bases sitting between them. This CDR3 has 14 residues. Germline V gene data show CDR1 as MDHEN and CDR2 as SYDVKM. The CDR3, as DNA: TGTGCCAGCAGGGATTCTGGGAGACAGTACGAGCAGTACTTC. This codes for CASRDSGRQYEQYF.

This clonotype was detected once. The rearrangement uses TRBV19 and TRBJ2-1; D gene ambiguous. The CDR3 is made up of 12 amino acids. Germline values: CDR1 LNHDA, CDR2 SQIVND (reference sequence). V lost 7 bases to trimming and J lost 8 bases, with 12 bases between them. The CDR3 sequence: CASNARWDEQFF. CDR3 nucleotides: TGTGCCAGTAATGCCCGCTGGGATGAGCAGTTCTTC. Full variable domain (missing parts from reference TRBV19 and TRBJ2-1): DGGITQSPKYLFRKEGQNVTLSCEQNLNHDAMYWYRQDPGQGLRLIYYSQIVNDFQKGDIAEGYSVSREKKESFPLTVTSAQKNPTAFYLCASNARWDEQFFGPGTRLTVL.

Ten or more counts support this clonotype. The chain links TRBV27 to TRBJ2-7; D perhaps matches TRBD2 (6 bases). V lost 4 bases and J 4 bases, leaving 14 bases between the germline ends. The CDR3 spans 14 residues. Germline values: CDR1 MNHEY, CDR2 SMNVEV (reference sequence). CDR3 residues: CASSSLAGRYEQYF. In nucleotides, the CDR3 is TGTGCCAGCAGTTCGTTGGCAGGGAGGTACGAGCAGTACTTC.

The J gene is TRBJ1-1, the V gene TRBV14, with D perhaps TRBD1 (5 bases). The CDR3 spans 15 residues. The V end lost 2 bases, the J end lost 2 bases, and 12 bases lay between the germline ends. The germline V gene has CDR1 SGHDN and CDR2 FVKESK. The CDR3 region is CASSQWRGLNTEAFF. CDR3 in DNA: TGTGCCAGCAGCCAATGGCGGGGCCTCAACACTGAAGCTTTCTTT.

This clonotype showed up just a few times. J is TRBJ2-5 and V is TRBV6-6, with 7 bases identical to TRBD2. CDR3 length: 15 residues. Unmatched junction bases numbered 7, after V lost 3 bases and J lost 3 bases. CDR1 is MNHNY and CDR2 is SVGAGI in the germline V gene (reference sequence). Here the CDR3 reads CASSYWGGGKETQYF. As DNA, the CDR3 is TGTGCCAGCAGTTATTGGGGGGGGGGGAAAGAGACCCAGTACTTC.

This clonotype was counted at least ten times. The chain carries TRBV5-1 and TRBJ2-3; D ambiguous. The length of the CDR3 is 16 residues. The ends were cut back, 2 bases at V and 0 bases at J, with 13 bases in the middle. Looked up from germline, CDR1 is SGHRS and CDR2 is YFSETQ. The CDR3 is CASSFSQSASTDTQYF. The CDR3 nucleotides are TGCGCCAGCAGCTTTTCGCAGTCTGCTAGCACAGATACGCAGTATTTT. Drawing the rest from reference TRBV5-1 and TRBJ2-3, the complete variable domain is KAGVTQTPRYLIKTRGQQVTLSCSPISGHRSVSWYQQTPGQGLQFLFEYFSETQRNKGNFPGRFSGRQFSNSRSEMNVSTLELGDSALYLCASSFSQSASTDTQYFGPGTRLTVL.

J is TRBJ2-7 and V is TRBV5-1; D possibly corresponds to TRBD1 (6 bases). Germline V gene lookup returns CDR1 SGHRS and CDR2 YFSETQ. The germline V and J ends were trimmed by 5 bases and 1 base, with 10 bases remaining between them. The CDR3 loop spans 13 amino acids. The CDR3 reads CASSFDRSYEQYF. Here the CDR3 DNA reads TGCGCCAGCAGTTTCGACAGGTCCTACGAGCAGTACTTC. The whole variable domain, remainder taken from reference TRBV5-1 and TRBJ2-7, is KAGVTQTPRYLIKTRGQQVTLSCSPISGHRSVSWYQQTPGQGLQFLFEYFSETQRNKGNFPGRFSGRQFSNSRSEMNVSTLELGDSALYLCASSFDRSYEQYFGPGTRLTVT.

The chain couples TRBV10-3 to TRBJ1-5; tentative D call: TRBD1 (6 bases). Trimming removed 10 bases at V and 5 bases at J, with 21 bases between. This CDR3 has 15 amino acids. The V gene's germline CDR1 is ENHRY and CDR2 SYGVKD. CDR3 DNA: TGTGCCACCTCCCTTATGGGGGCGGATGATCAGCCCCAGCATTTT. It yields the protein CATSLMGADDQPQHF.

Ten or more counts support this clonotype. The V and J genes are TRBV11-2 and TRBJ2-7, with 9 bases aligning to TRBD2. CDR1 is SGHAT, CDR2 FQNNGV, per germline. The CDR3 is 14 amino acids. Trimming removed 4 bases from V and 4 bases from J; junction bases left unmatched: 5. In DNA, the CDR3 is TGTGCCAGCAGCTGGACTAGCGCTTCGTACGAGCAGTACTTC. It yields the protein CASSWTSASYEQYF.